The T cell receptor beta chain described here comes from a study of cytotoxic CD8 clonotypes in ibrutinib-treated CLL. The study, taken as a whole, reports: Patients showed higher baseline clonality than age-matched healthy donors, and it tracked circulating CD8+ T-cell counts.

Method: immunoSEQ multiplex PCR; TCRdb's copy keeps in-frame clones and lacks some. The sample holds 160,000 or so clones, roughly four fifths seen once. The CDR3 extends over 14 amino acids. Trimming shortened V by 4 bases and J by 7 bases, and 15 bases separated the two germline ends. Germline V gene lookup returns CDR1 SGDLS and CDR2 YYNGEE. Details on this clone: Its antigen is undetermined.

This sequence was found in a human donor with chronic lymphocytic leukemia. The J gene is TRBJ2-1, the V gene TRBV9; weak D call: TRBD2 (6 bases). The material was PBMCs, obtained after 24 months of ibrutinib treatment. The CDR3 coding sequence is TGTGCCAGCAGCCCCCAAGCGGGTCGGAATGAGCAGTTCTTC. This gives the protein CASSPQAGRNEQFF.